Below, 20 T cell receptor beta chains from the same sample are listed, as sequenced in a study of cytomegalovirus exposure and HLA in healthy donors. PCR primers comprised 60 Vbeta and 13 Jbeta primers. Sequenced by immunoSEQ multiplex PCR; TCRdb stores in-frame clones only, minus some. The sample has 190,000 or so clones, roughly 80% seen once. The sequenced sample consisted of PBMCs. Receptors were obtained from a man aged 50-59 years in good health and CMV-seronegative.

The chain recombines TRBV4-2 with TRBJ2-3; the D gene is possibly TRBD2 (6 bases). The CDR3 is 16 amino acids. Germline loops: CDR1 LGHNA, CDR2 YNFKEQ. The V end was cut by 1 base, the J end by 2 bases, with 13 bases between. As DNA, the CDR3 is TGTGCCAGCAGCCAAGGTAGCGGCCAAGCCACAGATACGCAGTATTTT. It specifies CASSQGSGQATDTQYF.

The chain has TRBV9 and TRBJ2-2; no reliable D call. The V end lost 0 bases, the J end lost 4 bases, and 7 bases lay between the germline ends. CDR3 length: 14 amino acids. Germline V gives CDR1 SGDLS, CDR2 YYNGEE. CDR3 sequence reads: CASSVVGGTGELFF. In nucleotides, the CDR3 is TGTGCCAGCAGCGTAGTCGGCGGCACCGGGGAGCTGTTTTTT.

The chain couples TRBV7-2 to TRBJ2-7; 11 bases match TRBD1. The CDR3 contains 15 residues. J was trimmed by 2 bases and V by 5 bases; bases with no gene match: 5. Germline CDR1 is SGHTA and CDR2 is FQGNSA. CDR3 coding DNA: TGTGCCAGCAGCGTTCCGGGACAGGGGGCCTACGAGCAGTACTTC. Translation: CASSVPGQGAYEQYF. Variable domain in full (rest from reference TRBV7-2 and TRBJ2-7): GAGVSQSPSNKVTEKGKDVELRCDPISGHTALYWYRQSLGQGLEFLIYFQGNSAPDKSGLPSDRFSAERTGGSVSTLTIQRTQQEDSAVYLCASSVPGQGAYEQYFGPGTRLTVT.

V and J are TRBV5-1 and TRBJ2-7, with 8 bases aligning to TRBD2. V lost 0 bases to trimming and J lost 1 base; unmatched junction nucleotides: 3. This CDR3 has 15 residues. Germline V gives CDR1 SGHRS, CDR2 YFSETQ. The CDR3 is CASSLAGGGSYEQYF. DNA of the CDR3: TGCGCCAGCAGCTTGGCGGGAGGGGGGTCCTACGAGCAGTACTTC.

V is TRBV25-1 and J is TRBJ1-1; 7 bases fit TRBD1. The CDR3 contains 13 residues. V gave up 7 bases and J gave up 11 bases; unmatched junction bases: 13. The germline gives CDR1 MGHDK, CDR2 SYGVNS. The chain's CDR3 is CASTPGTAYRAFF. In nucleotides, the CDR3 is TGTGCCAGCACCCCCGGGACAGCTTATCGCGCTTTCTTT.

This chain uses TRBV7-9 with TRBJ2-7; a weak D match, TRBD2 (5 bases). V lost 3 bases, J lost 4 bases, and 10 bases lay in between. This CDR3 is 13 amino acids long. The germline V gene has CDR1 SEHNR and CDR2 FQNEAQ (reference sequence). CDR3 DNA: TGTGCCAGCAGCTTCGGACTTGGGTACGAGCAGTACTTC. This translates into CASSFGLGYEQYF.

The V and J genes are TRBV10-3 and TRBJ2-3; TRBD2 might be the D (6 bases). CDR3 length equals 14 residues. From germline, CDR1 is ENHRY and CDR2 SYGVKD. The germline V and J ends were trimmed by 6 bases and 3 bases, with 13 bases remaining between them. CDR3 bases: TGTGCCATCAGGCGGGACCCTGGGACAGATACGCAGTATTTT. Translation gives CAIRRDPGTDTQYF.

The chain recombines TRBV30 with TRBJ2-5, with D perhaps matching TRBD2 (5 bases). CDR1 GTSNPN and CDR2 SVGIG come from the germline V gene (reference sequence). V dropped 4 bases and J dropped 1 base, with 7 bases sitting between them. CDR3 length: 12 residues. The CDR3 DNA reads TGTGCCTGGACACGGGGCCAAGAGACCCAGTACTTC. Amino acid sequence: CAWTRGQETQYF.

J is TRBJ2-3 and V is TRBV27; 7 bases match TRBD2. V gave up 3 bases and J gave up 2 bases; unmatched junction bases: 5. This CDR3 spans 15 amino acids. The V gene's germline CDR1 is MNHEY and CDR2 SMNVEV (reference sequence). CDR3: CASSFGGSLTDTQYF. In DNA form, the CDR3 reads TGTGCCAGCAGTTTCGGGGGGTCCCTCACAGATACGCAGTATTTT.

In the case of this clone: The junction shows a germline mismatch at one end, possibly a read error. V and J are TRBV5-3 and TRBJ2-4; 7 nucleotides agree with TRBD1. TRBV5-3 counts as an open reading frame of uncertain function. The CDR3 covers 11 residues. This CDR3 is CARSLTDTGAF. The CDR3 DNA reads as TGTGCCAGAAGCTTGACTGATACAGGGGCCTTC.

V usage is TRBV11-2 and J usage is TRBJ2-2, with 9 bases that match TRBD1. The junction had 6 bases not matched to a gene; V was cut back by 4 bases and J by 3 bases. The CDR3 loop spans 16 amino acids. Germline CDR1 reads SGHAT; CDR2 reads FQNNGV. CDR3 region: CASSSNRGRYTGELFF. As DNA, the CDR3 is TGTGCCAGCAGCTCCAACAGGGGGCGCTACACCGGGGAGCTGTTTTTT.

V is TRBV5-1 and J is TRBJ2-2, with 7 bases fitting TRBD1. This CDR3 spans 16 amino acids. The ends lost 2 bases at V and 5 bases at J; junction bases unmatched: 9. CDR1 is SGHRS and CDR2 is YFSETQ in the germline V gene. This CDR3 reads CASSLGQGVRTGELFF. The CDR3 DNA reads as TGCGCCAGCAGCTTAGGGCAGGGGGTGAGGACCGGGGAGCTGTTTTTT.

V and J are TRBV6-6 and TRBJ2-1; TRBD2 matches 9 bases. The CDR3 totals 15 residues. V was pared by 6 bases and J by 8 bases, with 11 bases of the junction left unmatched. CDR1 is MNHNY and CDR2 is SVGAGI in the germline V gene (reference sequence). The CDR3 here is CASRAGGGVRHEQFF. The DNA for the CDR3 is TGTGCCAGCAGGGCGGGGGGGGGAGTTCGGCATGAGCAGTTCTTC.

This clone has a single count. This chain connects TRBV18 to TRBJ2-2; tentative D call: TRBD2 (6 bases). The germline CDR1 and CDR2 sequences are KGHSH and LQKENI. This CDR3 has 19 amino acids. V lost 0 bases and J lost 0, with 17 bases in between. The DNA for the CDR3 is TGTGCCAGCTCACCACCGAACTCTCGTTCTAGCGCGAACACCGGGGAGCTGTTTTTT. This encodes CASSPPNSRSSANTGELFF. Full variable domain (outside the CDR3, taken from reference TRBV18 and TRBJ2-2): NAGVMQNPRHLVRRRGQEARLRCSPMKGHSHVYWYRQLPEEGLKFMVYLQKENIIDESGMPKERFSAEFPKEGPSILRIQQVVRGDSAAYFCASSPPNSRSSANTGELFFGEGSRLTVL.

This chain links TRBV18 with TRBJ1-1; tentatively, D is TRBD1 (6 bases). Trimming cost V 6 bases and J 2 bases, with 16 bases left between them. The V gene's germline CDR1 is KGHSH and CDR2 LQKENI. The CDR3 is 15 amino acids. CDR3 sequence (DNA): TGTGCCAGCTCCTCTGGCAGGGGTGGAAACACTGAAGCTTTCTTT. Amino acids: CASSSGRGGNTEAFF.

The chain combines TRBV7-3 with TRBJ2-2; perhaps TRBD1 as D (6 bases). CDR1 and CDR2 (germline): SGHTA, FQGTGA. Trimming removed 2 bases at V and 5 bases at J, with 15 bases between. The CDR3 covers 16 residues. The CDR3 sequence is CASSLQGSAPTGELFF. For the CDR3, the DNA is TGTGCCAGCAGCTTACAGGGGTCAGCTCCAACCGGGGAGCTGTTTTTT.

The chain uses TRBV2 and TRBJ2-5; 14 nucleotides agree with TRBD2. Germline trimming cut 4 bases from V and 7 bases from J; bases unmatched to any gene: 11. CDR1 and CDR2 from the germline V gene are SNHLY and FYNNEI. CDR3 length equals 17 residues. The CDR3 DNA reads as TGTGCCAGCAGTGGGGGGACTAGCGGGAGTCGATTTGGGACCCAGTACTTC. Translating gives CASSGGTSGSRFGTQYF. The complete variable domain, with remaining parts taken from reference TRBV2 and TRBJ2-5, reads EPEVTQTPSHQVTQMGQEVILRCVPISNHLYFYWYRQILGQKVEFLVSFYNNEISEKSEIFDDQFSVERPDGSNFTLKIRSTKLEDSAMYFCASSGGTSGSRFGTQYFGPGTRLLVL.

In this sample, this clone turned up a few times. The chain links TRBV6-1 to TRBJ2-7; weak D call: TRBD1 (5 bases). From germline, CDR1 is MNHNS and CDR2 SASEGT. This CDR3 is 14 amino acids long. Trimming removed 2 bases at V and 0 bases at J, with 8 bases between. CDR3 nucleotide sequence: TGTGCCAGCAGTGAACAGGGCCTCTCCTACGAGCAGTACTTC. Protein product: CASSEQGLSYEQYF.

The CDR3 DNA is TGCGCCAGCAGCCAAGTTGGGACTAGCGGGTTTGATACGCAGTATTTT. As protein: CASSQVGTSGFDTQYF. This rearrangement joins TRBV4-3 to TRBJ2-3, with 12 nucleotides matching TRBD2. Germline loops: CDR1 LGHNA, CDR2 YSLEER. The CDR3 contains 16 residues. V lost 1 base and J lost 6; bases outside the gene matches: 5.

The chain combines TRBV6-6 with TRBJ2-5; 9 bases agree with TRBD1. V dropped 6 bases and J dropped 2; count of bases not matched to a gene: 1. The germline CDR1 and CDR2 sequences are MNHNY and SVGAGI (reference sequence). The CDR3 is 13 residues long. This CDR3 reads CASRDRGQETQYF. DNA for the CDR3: TGTGCCAGCAGAGACAGGGGGCAAGAGACCCAGTACTTC.